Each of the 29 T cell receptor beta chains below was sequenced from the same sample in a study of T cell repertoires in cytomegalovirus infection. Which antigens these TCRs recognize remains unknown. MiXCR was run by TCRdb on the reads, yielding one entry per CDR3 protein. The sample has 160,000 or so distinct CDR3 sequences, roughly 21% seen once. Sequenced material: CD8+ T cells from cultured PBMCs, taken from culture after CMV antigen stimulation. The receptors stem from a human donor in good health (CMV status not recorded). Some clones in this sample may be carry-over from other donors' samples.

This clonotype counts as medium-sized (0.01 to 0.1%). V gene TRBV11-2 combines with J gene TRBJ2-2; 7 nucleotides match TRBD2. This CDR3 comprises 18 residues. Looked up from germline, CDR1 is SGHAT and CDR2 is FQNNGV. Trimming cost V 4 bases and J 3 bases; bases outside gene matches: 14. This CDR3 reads CASSWGGTGGKDTGELFF. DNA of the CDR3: TGTGCCAGCAGCTGGGGGGGAACGGGGGGTAAAGACACCGGGGAGCTGTTTTTT.

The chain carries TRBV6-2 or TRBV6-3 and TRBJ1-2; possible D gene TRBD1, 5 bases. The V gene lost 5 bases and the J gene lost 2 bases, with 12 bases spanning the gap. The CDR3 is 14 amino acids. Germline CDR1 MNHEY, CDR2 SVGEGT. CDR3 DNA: TGTGCCAGCAGTGAGTCATCAGGGAACTATGGCTACACCTTC. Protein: CASSESSGNYGYTF.

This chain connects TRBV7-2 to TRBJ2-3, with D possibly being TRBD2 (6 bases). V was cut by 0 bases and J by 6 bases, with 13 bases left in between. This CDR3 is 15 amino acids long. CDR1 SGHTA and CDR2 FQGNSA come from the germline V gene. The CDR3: CASSLAGPAGDTQYF. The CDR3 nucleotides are TGTGCCAGCAGCTTAGCGGGGCCGGCGGGGGATACGCAGTATTTT.

CDR3 bases: TGTGCCAGCAAGGGGGGTTCGCCCCCCCAGTACTTC. Translation gives CASKGGSPPQYF. J is TRBJ2-5 and V is TRBV6-5, with D possibly called TRBD1 or TRBD2 (6 bases each). The V gene's germline CDR1 is MNHEY and CDR2 SVGAGI. The CDR3 is made up of 12 amino acids. V shed 7 bases and J shed 9 bases, with 15 bases lying between them.

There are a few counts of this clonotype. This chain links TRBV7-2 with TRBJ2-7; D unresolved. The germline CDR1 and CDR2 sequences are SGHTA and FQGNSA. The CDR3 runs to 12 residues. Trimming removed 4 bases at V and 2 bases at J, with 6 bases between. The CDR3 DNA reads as TGTGCCAGCAGCTCCTCGGCCTACGAGCAGTACTTC. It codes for CASSSSAYEQYF.

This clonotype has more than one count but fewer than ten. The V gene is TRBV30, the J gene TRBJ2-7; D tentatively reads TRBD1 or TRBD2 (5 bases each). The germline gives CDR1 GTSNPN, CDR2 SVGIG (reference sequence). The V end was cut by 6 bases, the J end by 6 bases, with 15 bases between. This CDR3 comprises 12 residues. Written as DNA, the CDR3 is TGTGCCTGTGGGGGAAGGCAGGTCGAGCAGTACTTC. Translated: CACGGRQVEQYF.

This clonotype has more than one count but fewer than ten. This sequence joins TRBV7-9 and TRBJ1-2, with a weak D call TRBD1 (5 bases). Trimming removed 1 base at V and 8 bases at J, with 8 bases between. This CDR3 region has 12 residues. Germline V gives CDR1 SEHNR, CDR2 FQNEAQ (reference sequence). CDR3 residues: CASSLDQGGYTF. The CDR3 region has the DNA TGTGCCAGCAGCTTAGATCAGGGAGGCTACACCTTC.

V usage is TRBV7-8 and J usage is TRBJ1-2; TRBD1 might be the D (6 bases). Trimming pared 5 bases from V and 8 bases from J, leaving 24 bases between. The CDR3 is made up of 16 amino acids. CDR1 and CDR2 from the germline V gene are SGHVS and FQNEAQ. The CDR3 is CASSRYNDRPALGYTF. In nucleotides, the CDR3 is TGTGCCAGCAGCCGATATAACGACAGGCCGGCCTTGGGCTACACCTTC.

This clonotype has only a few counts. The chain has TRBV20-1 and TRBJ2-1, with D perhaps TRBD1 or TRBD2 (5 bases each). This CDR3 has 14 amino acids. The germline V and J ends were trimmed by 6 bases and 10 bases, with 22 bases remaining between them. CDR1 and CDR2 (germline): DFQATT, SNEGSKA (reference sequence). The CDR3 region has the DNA TGCAGTGCCGATAGGACCGGGGCCCCAGGGGAGCAGTTCTTC. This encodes CSADRTGAPGEQFF.

CDR3 nucleotides: TGTGCCAGCAGTTTAGAGACCGGGGCCTCGGCAGGCTACACCTTC. Encoded protein: CASSLETGASAGYTF. The genes are TRBV12-3 or TRBV12-4 and TRBJ1-2; maybe TRBD1 (5 bases). This CDR3 region has 15 residues. V lost 1 base and J 8 bases, leaving 17 bases between the germline ends.

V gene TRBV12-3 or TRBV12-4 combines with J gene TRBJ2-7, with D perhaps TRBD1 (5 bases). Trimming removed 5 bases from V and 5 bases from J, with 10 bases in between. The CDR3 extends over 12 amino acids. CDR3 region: CASSPRAHEQYF. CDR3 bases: TGTGCCAGCAGTCCCAGGGCTCACGAGCAGTACTTC.

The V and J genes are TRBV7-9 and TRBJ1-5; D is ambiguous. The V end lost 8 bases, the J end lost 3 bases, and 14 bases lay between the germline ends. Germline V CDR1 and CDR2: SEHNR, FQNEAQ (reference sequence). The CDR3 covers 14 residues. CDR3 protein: CASGQSSLNQPQHF. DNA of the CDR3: TGTGCCAGCGGTCAGTCTTCTCTCAATCAGCCCCAGCATTTT.

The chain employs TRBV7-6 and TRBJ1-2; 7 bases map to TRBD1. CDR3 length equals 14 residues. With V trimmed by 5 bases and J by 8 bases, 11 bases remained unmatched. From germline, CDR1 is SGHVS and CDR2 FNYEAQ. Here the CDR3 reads CASSQLTDREGYTF. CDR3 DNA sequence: TGTGCCAGCAGCCAACTAACAGACAGGGAAGGCTACACCTTC.

Here the CDR3 DNA reads TGCGCCAGCAGCTCGGGACAGATGAACACTGAAGCTTTCTTT. It yields the protein CASSSGQMNTEAFF. The rearrangement uses TRBV4-1 and TRBJ1-1, with 7 bases identical to TRBD1. The CDR3 consists of 14 residues. The V gene end was trimmed by 5 bases and the J gene end by 0 bases; junction bases not matched to a gene: 3. Germline V gene sequence: CDR1 MGHRA, CDR2 YSYEKL.

CDR3 protein: CASSLGLAGKYQETQYF. CDR3 DNA sequence: TGTGCCAGCAGCTTAGGGCTAGCGGGGAAGTACCAAGAGACCCAGTACTTC. The chain uses TRBV7-2 and TRBJ2-5; 9 bases are a match to TRBD2. The CDR3 covers 17 residues. With V trimmed by 1 base and J by 0 bases, 6 bases remained unmatched. Looked up from germline, CDR1 is SGHTA and CDR2 is FQGNSA.

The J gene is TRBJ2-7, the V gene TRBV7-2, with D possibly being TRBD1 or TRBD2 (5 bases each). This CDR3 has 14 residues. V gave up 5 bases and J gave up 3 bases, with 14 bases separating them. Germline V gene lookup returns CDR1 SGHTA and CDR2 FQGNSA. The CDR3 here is CASSPRDGHYEQYF. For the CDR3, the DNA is TGTGCCAGCAGCCCACGGGACGGGCACTACGAGCAGTACTTC.

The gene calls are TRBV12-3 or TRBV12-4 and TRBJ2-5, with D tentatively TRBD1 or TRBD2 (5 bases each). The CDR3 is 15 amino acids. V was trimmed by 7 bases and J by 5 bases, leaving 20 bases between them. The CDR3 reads CASTLSFGAGETQYF. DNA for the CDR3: TGTGCCAGCACCCTATCATTCGGGGCCGGGGAGACCCAGTACTTC.

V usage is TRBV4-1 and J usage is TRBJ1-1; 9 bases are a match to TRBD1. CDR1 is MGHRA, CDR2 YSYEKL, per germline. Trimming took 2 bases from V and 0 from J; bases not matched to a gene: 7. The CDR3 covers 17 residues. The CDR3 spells CASSQRVQGAVNTEAFF. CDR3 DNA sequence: TGCGCCAGCAGCCAAAGGGTACAGGGGGCCGTGAACACTGAAGCTTTCTTT.

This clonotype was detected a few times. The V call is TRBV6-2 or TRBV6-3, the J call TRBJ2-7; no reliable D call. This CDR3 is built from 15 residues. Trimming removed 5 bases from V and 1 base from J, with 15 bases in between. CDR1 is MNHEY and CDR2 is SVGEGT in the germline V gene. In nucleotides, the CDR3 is TGTGCCAGCAGTGAAATTTTGTCGGATTCCTACGAGCAGTACTTC. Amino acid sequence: CASSEILSDSYEQYF.

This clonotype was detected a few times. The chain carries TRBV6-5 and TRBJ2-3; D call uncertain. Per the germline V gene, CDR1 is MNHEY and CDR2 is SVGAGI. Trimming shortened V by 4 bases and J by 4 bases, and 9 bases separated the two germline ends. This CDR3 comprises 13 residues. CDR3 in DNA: TGTGCCAGCAGTTGGGGTAGGGCAGATACGCAGTATTTT. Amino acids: CASSWGRADTQYF.

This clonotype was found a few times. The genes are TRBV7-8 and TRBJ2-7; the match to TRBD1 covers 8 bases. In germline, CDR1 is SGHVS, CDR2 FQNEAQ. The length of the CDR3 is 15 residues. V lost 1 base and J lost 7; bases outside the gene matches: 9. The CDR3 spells CASSLEGRGLGEQYF. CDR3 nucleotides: TGTGCCAGCAGCTTAGAAGGCAGGGGGCTAGGGGAGCAGTACTTC. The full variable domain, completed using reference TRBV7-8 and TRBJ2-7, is GAGVSQSPRYKVAKRGQDVALRCDPISGHVSLFWYQQALGQGPEFLTYFQNEAQLDKSGLPSDRFFAERPEGSVSTLKIQRTQQEDSAVYLCASSLEGRGLGEQYFGPGTRLTVT.

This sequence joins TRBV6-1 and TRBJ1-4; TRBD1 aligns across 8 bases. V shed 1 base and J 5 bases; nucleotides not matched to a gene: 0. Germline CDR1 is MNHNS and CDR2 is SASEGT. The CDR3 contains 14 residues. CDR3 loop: CASSEGQGNEKLFF. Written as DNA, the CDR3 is TGTGCCAGCAGTGAAGGACAGGGGAATGAAAAACTGTTTTTT.

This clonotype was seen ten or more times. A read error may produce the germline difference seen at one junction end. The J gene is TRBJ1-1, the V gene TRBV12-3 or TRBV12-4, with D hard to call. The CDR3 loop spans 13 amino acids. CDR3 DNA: TGTGCCAGCAGCTTAGGTCGGGTTACTGAAGCTTTCTTT. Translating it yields CASSLGRVTEAFF.

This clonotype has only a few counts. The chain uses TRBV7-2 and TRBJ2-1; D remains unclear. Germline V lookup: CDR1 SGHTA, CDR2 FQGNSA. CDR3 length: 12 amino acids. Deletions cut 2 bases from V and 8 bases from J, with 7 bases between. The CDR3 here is CASSLFADEQFF. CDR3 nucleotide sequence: TGTGCCAGCAGCTTATTCGCGGATGAGCAGTTCTTC.

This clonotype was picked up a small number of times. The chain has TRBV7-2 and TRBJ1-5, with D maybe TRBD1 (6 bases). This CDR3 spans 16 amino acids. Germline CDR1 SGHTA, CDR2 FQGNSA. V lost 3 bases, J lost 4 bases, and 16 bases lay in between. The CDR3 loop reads CASSFSPGQTNQPQHF. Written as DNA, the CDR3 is TGTGCCAGCAGCTTCTCCCCTGGACAGACAAATCAGCCCCAGCATTTT.

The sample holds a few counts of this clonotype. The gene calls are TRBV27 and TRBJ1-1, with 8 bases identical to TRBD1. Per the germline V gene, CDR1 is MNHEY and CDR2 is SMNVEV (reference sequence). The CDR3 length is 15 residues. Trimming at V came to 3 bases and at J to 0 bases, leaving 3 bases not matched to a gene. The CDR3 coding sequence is TGTGCCAGCAGTTTGACAGGGGCCCTGAACACTGAAGCTTTCTTT. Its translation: CASSLTGALNTEAFF.

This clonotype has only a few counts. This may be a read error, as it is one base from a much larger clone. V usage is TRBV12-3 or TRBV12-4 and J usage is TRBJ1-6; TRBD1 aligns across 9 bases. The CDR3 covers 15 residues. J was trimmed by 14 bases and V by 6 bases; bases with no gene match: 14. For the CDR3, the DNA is TGTGCCAGCAGCCAGGCCGGGACAGGGTTTTTAGCCCTCCACTTT. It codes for CASSQAGTGFLALHF.

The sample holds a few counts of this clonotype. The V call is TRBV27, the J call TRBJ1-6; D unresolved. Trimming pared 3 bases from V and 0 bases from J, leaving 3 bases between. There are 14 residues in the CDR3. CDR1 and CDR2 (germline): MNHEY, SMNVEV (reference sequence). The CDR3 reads CASSFSSYNSPLHF. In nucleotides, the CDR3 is TGTGCCAGCAGTTTCAGCTCCTATAATTCACCCCTCCACTTT.

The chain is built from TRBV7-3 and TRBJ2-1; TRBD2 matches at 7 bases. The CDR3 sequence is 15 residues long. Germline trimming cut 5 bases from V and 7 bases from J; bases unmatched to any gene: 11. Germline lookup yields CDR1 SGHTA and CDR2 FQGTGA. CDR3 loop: CASSPLLGGVNEQFF. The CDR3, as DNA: TGTGCCAGCAGCCCTCTATTGGGGGGGGTAAATGAGCAGTTCTTC. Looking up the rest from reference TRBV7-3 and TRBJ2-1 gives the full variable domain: GAGVSQTPSNKVTEKGKYVELRCDPISGHTALYWYRQSLGQGPEFLIYFQGTGAADDSGLPNDRFFAVRPEGSVSTLKIQRTERGDSAVYLCASSPLLGGVNEQFFGPGTRLTVL.